This TCR beta chain was sequenced during a study of blood T cell repertoires in COVID-19. The length of the CDR3 is 15 residues. V lost 2 bases, J lost 9 bases, and 7 bases stayed unmatched. CDR1 is LGHNA and CDR2 is YNFKEQ in the germline V gene. Repertoires were generated with immunoSEQ multiplex PCR, while TCRdb's copy carries only in-frame clones and drops some. The sample shows 35,000 to 45,000 clones, 65% to 90% of them seen only once. This receptor was taken from a man in his forties or fifties with active COVID-19. This chain links TRBV4-2 with TRBJ2-1, with 10 bases matching TRBD2. The sequencing input was peripheral blood. CDR3 residues: CASSQTSGRVGEQFF. The CDR3, as DNA: TGTGCCAGCAGCCAAACAAGCGGGAGGGTCGGTGAGCAGTTCTTC.